This TCR beta chain is drawn from a study of STAT5B mutations in CD4+ large granular lymphocyte leukemia. TCRdb's copy holds only in-frame clones and misses some; the assay was immunoSEQ multiplex PCR. The sample has 25,000 to 35,000 clones; approximately 81% are singletons. The CDR3 length is 15 residues. V dropped 7 bases and J dropped 8; count of bases not matched to a gene: 8. Germline CDR1 reads MNHNY; CDR2 reads SVGAGI (reference sequence). This receptor was taken from a human donor in good health. The chain is built from TRBV6-6 and TRBJ2-1; 13 bases line up with TRBD2. Material: CD4+ T cells from blood buffy coats. The chain's CDR3 is CASKDTSGGADEQFF. As DNA, the CDR3 is TGTGCCAGCAAGGATACTAGCGGGGGGGCCGATGAGCAGTTCTTC.